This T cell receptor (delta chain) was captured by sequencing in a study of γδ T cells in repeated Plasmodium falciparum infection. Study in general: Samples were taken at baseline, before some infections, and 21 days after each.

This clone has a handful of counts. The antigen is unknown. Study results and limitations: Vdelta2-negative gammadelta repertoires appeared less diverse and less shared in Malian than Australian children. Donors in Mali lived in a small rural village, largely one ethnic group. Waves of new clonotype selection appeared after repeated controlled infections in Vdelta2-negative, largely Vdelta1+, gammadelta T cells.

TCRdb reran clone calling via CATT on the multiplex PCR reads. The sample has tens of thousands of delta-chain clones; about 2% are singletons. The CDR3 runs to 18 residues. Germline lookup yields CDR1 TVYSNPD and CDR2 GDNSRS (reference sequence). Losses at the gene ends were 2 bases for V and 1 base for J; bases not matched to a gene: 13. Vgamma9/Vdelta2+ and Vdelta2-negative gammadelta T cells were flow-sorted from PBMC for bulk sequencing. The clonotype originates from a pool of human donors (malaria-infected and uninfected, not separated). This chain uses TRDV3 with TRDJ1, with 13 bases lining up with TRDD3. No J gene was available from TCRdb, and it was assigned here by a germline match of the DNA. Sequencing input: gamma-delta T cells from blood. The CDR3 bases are TGTGCCTTTCGAGGTTACTGGGGGATACGCCTCACCACCGATAAACTCATCTTT. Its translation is CAFRGYWGIRLTTDKLIF. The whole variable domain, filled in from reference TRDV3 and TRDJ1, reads CDKVTQSSPDQTVASGSEVVLLCTYDTVYSNPDLFWYRIRPDYSFQFVFYGDNSRSEGADFTQGRFSVKHILTQKAFHLVISPVRTEDSATYYCAFRGYWGIRLTTDKLIFGKGTRVTVEP.